This TCR beta chain was captured by sequencing in a study of blood T cell repertoires in COVID-19. Looking at the study overall: PBMCs, B-cell-depleted T cells, or T cells were the source of the cDNA or gDNA that made up the material.

The sample holds a few counts of this clone. How the authors handled the data: By means of reference gene primer amplification, nucleated cell counts were estimated. Sequenced by immunoSEQ multiplex PCR; TCRdb stores in-frame clones only, minus some. V and J calls and clone size are those listed in that table; D and trimming were worked out from the DNA. The sample has 200,000 to 250,000 clones, 80% to 85% seen once. The V gene end was trimmed by 4 bases and the J gene end by 7 bases; junction bases not matched to a gene: 9. The germline gives CDR1 SGHNT, CDR2 YYREEE (reference sequence). The CDR3 sequence is 15 residues long.

The clonotype was recovered from a woman older than 75 with active or convalescent COVID-19. The material sequenced was peripheral blood. The gene calls are TRBV5-4 and TRBJ2-1, with 9 nucleotides matching TRBD2. The CDR3 is CASSRAGGFGNEQFF. CDR3 nucleotide sequence: TGTGCCAGCAGCCGCGCGGGGGGGTTTGGTAATGAGCAGTTCTTC.